This paragraph covers one T cell receptor (beta chain) sequence. The specificity of this receptor is unknown. No clone much larger than this one lies a single base away; base qualities are absent. Using immunoSEQ, frozen genomic DNA was subjected to high-throughput TCRbeta CDR3 sequencing, a process that included PCR amplification, mapping, bias correction and internal controls. The authors' analysis ran thus. Only productive rearrangements were retained, with each unique TCRbeta sequence defined by its CDR3 nucleotide sequence together with its V and J gene. Donor-reactive sequences required at least 5-fold expansion in CFSE-low cells versus unstimulated pre-transplant cells and at least 0.01% frequency. Per-subject minimum frequency thresholds, based on the lowest-template unstimulated sample, ensured at least 90% detection power. Jensen-Shannon divergence between the top 1000 TCRbeta sequences post- versus pre-transplant served as the measure of repertoire turnover. Two-sided Fisher's exact tests were used to test for changes in how often donor-reactive sequences were detected. TCRdb re-hosts the immuneACCESS table, in-frame sequences only. Its copies lack some clones; in the studies checked, an unresolved V gene accounts for under half of them, and the cause for the rest is not known. V and J calls and clone size follow that table, whereas D and trimming were derived from the DNA. The sample has about 72,000 clones on record, roughly 90% of them singletons. 2% to 3% of the sample comes from the top ten.

This specimen belongs to a study of T cell clones after liver transplantation (dated by TCRdb to between 2018 and 2021). Broadly, across the study: The samples were obtained from ITN030ST, a randomized trial that attempted immunosuppression withdrawal within 2 years after liver transplantation. No induction therapy was given to the subjects, and standard immunosuppression was administered until randomization at 12-24 months post-transplant. Blood samples were collected pre-transplant, then pre-randomization ahead of withdrawal, and finally post-randomization once withdrawal had either been completed or failed. Three of the eight recipients were HCV-positive; the others were transplanted for non-autoimmune, non-viral indications. Of the 8 liver transplant recipients making up the studied cohort, 3 were classified as tolerant and 5 as non-tolerant. After a pre-transplant mixed lymphocyte reaction, TCRbeta sequencing was used to pinpoint donor-reactive T cell clones, which were subsequently tracked in post-transplant blood. Tolerance was defined as complete immunosuppression withdrawal for at least one year with no rise in liver enzymes beyond twice the upper limit of normal. Third party-reactive TCRbeta sequences from pre-transplant MLRs were also identified as an antigen-independent comparator for donor-reactive sequences.

General findings and caveats noted by the study authors: Because allograft tissue specimens were not available, migration of donor-reactive T cells into the graft, rather than deletion, may have occurred. Donor-reactive sequences declined more than third party-reactive ones, suggesting partial antigen-specific deletion unrelated to withdrawal success. In a couple of subjects, low numbers of available donor cells limited the measurable donor-reactive repertoire. In most of the 8 subjects, regardless of tolerance or HCV status, circulating donor-reactive CD4 TCRbeta sequences dropped significantly post-transplant. Conclusions were preliminary, limited by small, heterogeneous patient numbers and non-standardized post-transplant time points. When repertoire turnover was accounted for, significantly reduced detection of donor-reactive sequences was found in 7 of 8 subjects for CD4 and in 8 of 8 subjects for CD8.

Clipping removes 6 bases from V and 2 bases from J, with 10 as the unmatched junction base count. The CDR3 spans 15 residues, from the cysteine through the phenylalanine. Kept here is only the CDR3 DNA, which spans 45 bases and is read in frame from base 1. The germline V gene specifies MNHEY as CDR1 and SVGAGI as CDR2. What this sample's time point label stands for: pre-transplant. Unstimulated PBMCs, after thawing, were stained for CD3, CD4 and CD8 and then FACS-sorted into CD3+CD4+ and CD3+CD8+ populations. Each of the 8 studied subjects was randomized to immunosuppression withdrawal. The Qiagen DNeasy Blood and Tissue Kit was used for isolation of genomic DNA.

The receptor was derived from a human donor who received a liver transplant. This sample comprised CD4+ T cells from blood, obtained before liver transplant. The V and J genes are TRBV6-5 and TRBJ2-7; TRBD2 fits 7 bases in the junction. The nucleotide sequence reads as follows: TGTGCCAGCAGGCCCATGGGGGGGGGAGCCTACGAGCAGTACTTC. Its product reads: CASRPMGGGAYEQYF.